The entry below gives a single T cell receptor beta chain sequence along with its context. What it binds is not known. The sample belongs to a study of OX40 agonist ivuxolimab in advanced cancers. TCRdb's copy holds only in-frame clones and misses some; the assay was immunoSEQ multiplex PCR. The table has 25,000 to 30,000 clones, under 80% seen once. Regarding the study as a whole: Expanded peripheral T cells had an undetermined antigen specificity.

Trimming took 5 bases from V and 0 from J; bases not matched to a gene: 5. This CDR3 region has 16 residues. The germline V gene encodes CDR1 SEHNR and CDR2 FQNEAQ (reference sequence). The specimen was CD4+ or CD8+ T cells sorted from blood, collected in a trial of the OX40 agonist ivuxolimab. The chain couples TRBV7-9 to TRBJ2-3, with 10 nucleotides matching TRBD2. This TCR came from an adult with an advanced solid tumor such as melanoma, head and neck, liver or kidney cancer. CDR3 region: CASSLDSGRSTDTQYF. In DNA, the CDR3 is TGTGCCAGCAGCCTGGATAGCGGGAGGAGCACAGATACGCAGTATTTT.